This T cell receptor beta chain was identified during a study of TIL therapy for anti-PD-1-resistant metastatic lung cancer. General study findings and limits: Treatment-naive, never-smoker and oncogene-addicted patients were overrepresented in this highly selected cohort. Infused TIL clonotypes partially replaced the baseline blood repertoire, then decayed over months.

The immunoSEQ assay was v3. Assay: immunoSEQ multiplex PCR; the TCRdb copy retains only in-frame clones and omits some. The sample includes 55,000 to 60,000 clones, over 70% of them seen just once. Germline loops: CDR1 MNHEY, CDR2 SMNVEV (reference sequence). Trimming stripped 2 bases from V and 3 bases from J, with 17 bases between. This CDR3 contains 16 residues. As regards this clone: Its antigen is undetermined.

As for time point: pre-treatment sample, taken before nivolumab and TIL therapy. The source was blood, collected at baseline. J is TRBJ2-7 and V is TRBV27; D remains ambiguous. This TCR came from a person aged 25 to 79 with non-small cell lung cancer. The DNA of the CDR3 is TGTGCCAGCAGTTTAGTTGCTCCCGATAGACACTACGAGCAGTACTTC. It specifies CASSLVAPDRHYEQYF.